These 4 T cell receptor beta chains originate from one sample sequenced in a study of T cells in Graves' hyperthyroidism and ophthalmopathy. Authors of the study amplified TCR beta CDR3 regions from RNA transcripts. First-round RT-PCR with HTBI primers amplified the TCR CDR3 region. TCRdb reanalysed the multiplex PCR reads using MiXCR and keeps one entry per CDR3 protein. Of fewer than 650,000 distinct CDR3 sequences listed, approximately 48% are singletons. The sample consisted of peripheral blood or thyroid tissue (not recorded which). These receptors came from an adult woman with Graves' disease, either hyperthyroidism or ophthalmopathy (not recorded which).

This clonotype was seen only once. The conserved phenylalanine or tryptophan is not found at the CDR3 terminus, so this likely reflects a read error. The DNA is omitted, as the CDR3 cannot be located on it reliably, and the CDR3 follows TCRdb's listing. V gene TRBV9 combines with J gene TRBJ1-2; the table names TRBD1, a call not compared with the DNA. Germline lookup yields CDR1 SGDLS and CDR2 YYNGEE. From its first to its last residue, the CDR3 has 14 amino acids. CDR3: CASSVTSGPQGNTI.

This clonotype has just a few counts. The chain employs TRBV19 and TRBJ1-2; 8 bases fit TRBD1. Germline V gene lookup returns CDR1 LNHDA and CDR2 SQIVND (reference sequence). Germline trimming cut 7 bases from V and 4 bases from J; bases unmatched to any gene: 8. This CDR3 contains 14 residues. The CDR3 DNA sequence: TGTGCCAGTACCAGGGACAGGATTATCTATGGCTACACCTTC. The encoded protein is CASTRDRIIYGYTF.

The chain links TRBV7-9 to TRBJ2-1; D is ambiguous. The DNA matches TRBJ2-7 better at its end, which makes the J call doubtful. This CDR3 comprises 14 residues. Germline loops: CDR1 SEHNR, CDR2 FQNEAQ (reference sequence). The DNA of the CDR3 is TGTGCCAGCAGCTTAGTTGGCAGCTACAATGAGCAGTACTTC. Translating it yields CASSLVGSYNEQYF.

The V call is TRBV29-1, the J call TRBJ2-7, with 10 positions matching TRBD2. Per the germline V gene, CDR1 is SQVTM and CDR2 is ANQGSEA. This CDR3 contains 14 residues. With 4 bases clipped from V and 5 bases from J, the junction kept 8 bases outside the gene matches. The CDR3 DNA sequence: TGCAGCGTTGTACTACTAGCGGGACCCGACGAGCAGTACTTC. Its translation is CSVVLLAGPDEQYF.